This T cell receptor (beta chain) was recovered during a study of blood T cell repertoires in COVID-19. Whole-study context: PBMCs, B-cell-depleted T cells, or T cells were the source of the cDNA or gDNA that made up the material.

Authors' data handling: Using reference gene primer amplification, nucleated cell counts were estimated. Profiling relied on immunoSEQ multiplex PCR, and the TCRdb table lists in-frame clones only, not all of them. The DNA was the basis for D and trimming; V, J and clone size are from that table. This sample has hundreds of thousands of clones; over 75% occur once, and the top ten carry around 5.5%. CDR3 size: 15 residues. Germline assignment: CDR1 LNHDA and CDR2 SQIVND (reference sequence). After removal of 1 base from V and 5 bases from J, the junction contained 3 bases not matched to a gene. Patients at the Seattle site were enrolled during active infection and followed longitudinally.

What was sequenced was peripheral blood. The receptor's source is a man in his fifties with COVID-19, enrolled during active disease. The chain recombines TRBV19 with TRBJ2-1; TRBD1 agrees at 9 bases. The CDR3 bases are TGTGCCAGTAGTATAGGGACAGGGGCTCACAATGAGCAGTTCTTC. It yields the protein CASSIGTGAHNEQFF.